This record concerns one T cell receptor beta chain sequence. No antigen is known for it. The sample comes from a study of shared clonotypes between healthy human individuals. Overall study context: CD4 naive and CD4 memory each took three plates per donor, while CD8 naive took two and CD8 memory one.

The CDR3 covers 14 residues. The V gene's germline CDR1 is LNHDA and CDR2 SQIVND (reference sequence). With 7 bases clipped from V and 4 bases from J, the junction kept 7 bases outside the gene matches. The protocol was immunoSEQ multiplex PCR, while the TCRdb copy is restricted to in-frame clones and leaves out a portion. The table lists around 600,000 clones, around 97% of them singletons, with 0.057% in the top ten. Whole-study results and caveats: The sampled material consisted only of blood, and tissue repertoires are likely to differ.

Sequences were obtained from naive CD4+ T cells sorted from blood. Subset described: CD45RA+ positively selected. The rearrangement uses TRBV19 and TRBJ1-5, with TRBD1 identical over 7 bases. The receptor's source is a woman aged 25 to 39 in good health. This chain's CDR3 is CASNTGQRNQPQHF. The CDR3 DNA reads as TGTGCCAGTAATACGGGACAGAGAAATCAGCCCCAGCATTTT.